These T cell receptor beta chains were read from a single sample in a study of blood T cell repertoires in COVID-19. Here immunoSEQ multiplex PCR was the method, and the copy in TCRdb shows in-frame clones only, minus some. Among 210,000 or so clones listed, roughly 86% were seen once. The sequencing sample was made of peripheral blood. All receptors derive from a woman aged 60-75 years with acute or convalescent COVID-19. CDR3s include the opening cysteine and the closing phenylalanine or tryptophan. Each record gives: V gene, D gene, clone size, J gene, CDR3 DNA, CDR3 protein. A D gene is named only where the DNA matches it firmly. The listing skips clone size in some rows; elsewhere it reads once, few, many or a size class.

TRBV24-1	TRBD2	NA	TRBJ2-1	TGTGCCACCAGTGATTCGGCTAGCGGGGGGCGGGTAAATGAGCAGTTCTTC	CATSDSASGGRVNEQFF
TRBV1	NA	NA	TRBJ1-3	TGCACCAGCAGCCAAGTAAGACGAGGGGACACCAGAAACACCATATATTTT	CTSSQVRRGDTRNTIYF
TRBV7-9	TRBD2	NA	TRBJ2-3	TGTGCCAGCGGGACTAGCGGAAACACAGATACGCAGTATTTT	CASGTSGNTDTQYF
TRBV4-3	TRBD2	NA	TRBJ2-3	TGCGCCAGCAGCCAAGATAGATTCCGGGACTACGAAACAGATACGCAGTATTTT	CASSQDRFRDYETDTQYF
TRBV5-1	NA	NA	TRBJ1-6	TGCGCCAGCCAAGGAGGGATCGTGAATTCACCCCTCCACTTT	CASQGGIVNSPLHF
TRBV28	TRBD1	NA	TRBJ2-7	TGTGCCAGCAGCCCCGGGACAGGGTCCTACGAGCAGTACTTC	CASSPGTGSYEQYF
TRBV21-1	NA	once	TRBJ2-7	TGTGCCAGCAGCAAATTCCCAGGGGTCTACGAGCAGTACTTC	CASSKFPGVYEQYF
TRBV7-2	TRBD1	NA	TRBJ2-7	TGTGCCAGCAGCCCTAGGCCCCCGGGACAGACGACTTACGAGCAGTACTTC	CASSPRPPGQTTYEQYF
TRBV5-6	TRBD1	once	TRBJ1-4	TGTGCCAGCAGCGGAAGACAGGGAATCGCAACTAATGAAAAACTGTTTTTT	CASSGRQGIATNEKLFF
TRBV7-8	NA	once	TRBJ2-1	TGTGCCAGCACCCTAAAGGTCGGCGGGATCTACAATGAGCAGTTCTTC	CASTLKVGGIYNEQFF
TRBV30	NA	NA	TRBJ1-4	TGTGCCTGGAGGCTACAGGGAGATAATGAAAAACTGTTTTTT	CAWRLQGDNEKLFF
TRBV9	NA	NA	TRBJ2-1	TGTGCCAGCAGCCGCCACGGGGGTGATGAGCAGTTCTTC	CASSRHGGDEQFF
TRBV7-3	NA	NA	TRBJ2-1	TGTGCCAGCAGCTTAAAATTCGGGGGAAGTGAGCAGTTCTTC	CASSLKFGGSEQFF
TRBV19	TRBD2	NA	TRBJ2-1	TGTGCCAGTAAGGTTAGCGGGAGAAATGAGCAGTTCTTC	CASKVSGRNEQFF
TRBV2	TRBD2	NA	TRBJ2-5	TGTGCCAGCAAGGAACGACTAGCTGGGTTTGAGACCCAGTACTTC	CASKERLAGFETQYF
TRBV11-2	NA	NA	TRBJ1-4	TGTGCCAGCAGCTTAGGCGGGGGCGGAGGGGAAAAACTGTTTTTT	CASSLGGGGGEKLFF
TRBV12-3/TRBV12-4	NA	NA	TRBJ1-1	TGTGCCAGCAGTTTTATCGGGAACACTGAAGCTTTCTTT	CASSFIGNTEAFF
TRBV19	NA	NA	TRBJ1-5	TGTGCCAGTAGTATAGATTCCCCGGCAGGATTGAGCAATCAGCCCCAGCATTTT	CASSIDSPAGLSNQPQHF
TRBV7-9	TRBD1	NA	TRBJ1-1	TGTGCCAGCAGCTTAAGACAGGGGAGCACTGAAGCTTTCTTT	CASSLRQGSTEAFF
TRBV30	NA	few	TRBJ2-1	TGTGCCTGGGGGAGACTCTCCTACAATGAGCAGTTCTTC	CAWGRLSYNEQFF
TRBV7-2	NA	NA	TRBJ2-5	TGTGCCAGCAGCTTAGCGTTGGTCGGAGCGGCCCAAGAGACCCAGTACTTC	CASSLALVGAAQETQYF
TRBV18	TRBD1	NA	TRBJ2-7	TGTGCCAGCTCACCGCGACAGGGAACCTACGAGCAGTACTTC	CASSPRQGTYEQYF
TRBV30	TRBD1	NA	TRBJ2-2	TGTGCCTGGAGTGCCCAGGGGGCCGGGGAGCTGTTTTTT	CAWSAQGAGELFF
TRBV7-2	NA	NA	TRBJ1-5	TGTGCCAGCAGCTTAGCAGGGGAGGGTCAGCCCCAGCATTTT	CASSLAGEGQPQHF
TRBV5-1	NA	NA	TRBJ1-3	TGCGCCAGCAGCTTGACGTGGCTCTCTGGAAACACCATATATTTT	CASSLTWLSGNTIYF